The T cell receptor (beta chain) described here comes from a study of cytotoxic CD8 clonotypes in ibrutinib-treated CLL. Notes on the study in general: Baseline values of clonality outstripped age-matched healthy donors and followed circulating CD8+ T-cell counts.

Assay used: immunoSEQ multiplex PCR; TCRdb lists only in-frame clones, some missing. This table has roughly 150,000 clones, roughly 88% appearing once. Turning to this clone: The antigen remains undetermined.

Sequencing used PBMCs, obtained at disease progression, from a patient treated with ibrutinib. This receptor was obtained from a human donor with chronic lymphocytic leukemia.

In DNA, the CDR3 is TGTGCCAGCACCCCACACACTTACCAGGCCAACACTAACTATGGCTACACCTTC. Protein sequence: CASTPHTYQANTNYGYTF. The rearrangement joins TRBV11-2 to TRBJ1-2; D gene unclear. V dropped 7 bases and J dropped 0 bases, with 24 bases sitting between them. The CDR3 consists of 18 residues. Germline CDR1 is SGHAT and CDR2 is FQNNGV.